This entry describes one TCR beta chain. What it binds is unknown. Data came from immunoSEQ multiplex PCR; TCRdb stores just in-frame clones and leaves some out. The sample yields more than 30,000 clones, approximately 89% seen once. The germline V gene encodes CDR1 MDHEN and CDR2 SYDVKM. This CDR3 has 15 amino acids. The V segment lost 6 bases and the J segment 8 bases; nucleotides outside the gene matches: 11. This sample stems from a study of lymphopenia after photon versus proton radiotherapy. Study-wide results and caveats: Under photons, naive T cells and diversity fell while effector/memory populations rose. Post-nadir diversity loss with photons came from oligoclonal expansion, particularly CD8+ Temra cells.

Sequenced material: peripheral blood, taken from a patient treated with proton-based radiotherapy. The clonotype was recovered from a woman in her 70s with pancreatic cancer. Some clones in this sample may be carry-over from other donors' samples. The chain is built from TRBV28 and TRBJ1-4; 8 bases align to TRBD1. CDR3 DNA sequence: TGTGCCAGCAGCGCCGGACAGGGTCGTTACGAAAAACTGTTTTTT. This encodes CASSAGQGRYEKLFF.